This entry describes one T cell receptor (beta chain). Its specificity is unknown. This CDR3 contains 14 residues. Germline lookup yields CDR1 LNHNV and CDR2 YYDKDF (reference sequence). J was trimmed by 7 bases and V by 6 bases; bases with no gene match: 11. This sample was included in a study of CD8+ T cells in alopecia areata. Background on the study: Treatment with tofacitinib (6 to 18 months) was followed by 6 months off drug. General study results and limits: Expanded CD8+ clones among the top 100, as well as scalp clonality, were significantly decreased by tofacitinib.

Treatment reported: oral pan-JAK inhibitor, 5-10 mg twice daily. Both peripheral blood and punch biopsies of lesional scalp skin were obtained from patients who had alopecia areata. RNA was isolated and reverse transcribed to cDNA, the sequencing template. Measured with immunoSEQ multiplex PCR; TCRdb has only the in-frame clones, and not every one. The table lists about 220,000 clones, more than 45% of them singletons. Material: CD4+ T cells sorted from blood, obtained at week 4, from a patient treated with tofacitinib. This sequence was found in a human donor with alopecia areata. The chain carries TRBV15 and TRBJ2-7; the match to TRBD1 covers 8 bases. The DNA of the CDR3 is TGTGCCACCAGACGGGGACAGGAGGGTCTTGAGCAGTACTTC. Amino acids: CATRRGQEGLEQYF.